Each of the 6 T cell receptor beta chains below was sequenced from the same sample in a study of T cells expressing NK-cell markers. From its re-call of the 5' RACE reads, TCRdb lists each CDR3 protein once, without DNA. The repertoire shows 300,000 to 450,000 distinct CDR3 sequences; the top ten hold over 4%. The sequenced sample consisted of blood T cells: a sorted CD56 or NKG2C T cell subset, CD4+ or CD8+ T cells, or bulk PBMC T cells (not recorded which). These receptors were obtained from a man aged 18 to 69 in good health.

The J gene is TRBJ2-2, the V gene TRBV2. The CDR3 is made up of 16 amino acids. Germline CDR1 SNHLY, CDR2 FYNNEI. Here the CDR3 reads CASTLGNLANTGELFF. Complete variable domain (other parts from reference TRBV2 and TRBJ2-2): EPEVTQTPSHQVTQMGQEVILRCVPISNHLYFYWYRQILGQKVEFLVSFYNNEISEKSEIFDDQFSVERPDGSNFTLKIRSTKLEDSAMYFCASTLGNLANTGELFFGEGSRLTVL.

CDR3 amino acids: CSAIGRGDYNEQFF. The V gene is TRBV20-1, the J gene TRBJ2-1; TCRdb's assignment of TRBD1 cannot be checked, as there is no DNA. Germline CDR1 is DFQATT and CDR2 is SNEGSKA (reference sequence). The CDR3 loop spans 14 amino acids.

This chain connects TRBV5-1 to TRBJ2-2; checking the TCRdb D call of TRBD1 is not possible without DNA. Germline assignment: CDR1 SGHRS and CDR2 YFSETQ. The CDR3 extends over 16 amino acids. The CDR3 spells CASSRRQGGGTGELFF.

The V gene is TRBV27, the J gene TRBJ2-1; TCRdb's D call, TRBD2, is unchecked because there is no DNA. Germline CDR1 reads MNHEY; CDR2 reads SMNVEV (reference sequence). This CDR3 has 14 residues. This chain's CDR3 is CASTSTSSYNEQFF.

The CDR3 region is CASSLTVYNEQFF. The chain couples TRBV14 to TRBJ2-1. This CDR3 has 13 amino acids. The germline V gene has CDR1 SGHDN and CDR2 FVKESK.

This chain uses TRBV11-2 with TRBJ2-2; no DNA is available, so the TRBD1 call from TCRdb remains unchecked. CDR1 and CDR2 from the germline V gene are SGHAT and FQNNGV. This CDR3 contains 16 residues. Here the CDR3 reads CASSPLGGKLPGELFF.